This entry lists 21 T cell receptor beta chains sequenced from one sample in a study of blood T cell repertoires in COVID-19. TCRdb's copy holds only in-frame clones and misses some; the assay was immunoSEQ multiplex PCR. The repertoire consists of roughly 330,000 clones, with roughly 87% occurring once and the leading ten covering roughly 9.9%. The sample consisted of peripheral blood. The receptors here all came from a man between 25 and 39 years old with COVID-19, enrolled during active disease.

The CDR3 here is CASSLWGQTYEQYF. The CDR3 DNA sequence: TGTGCCAGCAGTTTATGGGGACAGACCTACGAGCAGTACTTC. This chain connects TRBV27 to TRBJ2-7; 7 nucleotides agree with TRBD1. V lost 1 base and J lost 2; bases outside the gene matches: 2. There are 14 residues in the CDR3. Per the germline V gene, CDR1 is MNHEY and CDR2 is SMNVEV (reference sequence).

The rearrangement uses TRBV7-2 and TRBJ2-7, with TRBD2 identical over 7 bases. J was trimmed by 0 bases and V by 1 base; bases with no gene match: 6. The CDR3 has 16 amino acids. CDR1 and CDR2 from the germline V gene are SGHTA and FQGNSA. The CDR3 protein is CASSLVGPSGSYEQYF. CDR3 bases: TGTGCCAGCAGCTTAGTGGGGCCTAGCGGCTCCTACGAGCAGTACTTC.

The rearrangement joins TRBV28 to TRBJ2-6; D might be TRBD2 (6 bases). CDR1 and CDR2 from the germline V gene are MDHEN and SYDVKM. Trimming cost V 6 bases and J 1 base, with 10 bases left between them. The CDR3 contains 15 residues. CDR3 bases: TGTGCCAGCAGCTTTGGGGGGTCTGGGGCCAACGTCCTGACTTTC. It encodes CASSFGGSGANVLTF.

The chain is built from TRBV7-9 and TRBJ1-5; TRBD1 might be the D (6 bases). This CDR3 is built from 13 residues. The V end was cut by 1 base, the J end by 5 bases, with 6 bases between. Germline CDR1 SEHNR, CDR2 FQNEAQ (reference sequence). DNA for the CDR3: TGTGCCAGCAGCTTAGAGGGGGATCAGCCCCAGCATTTT. It codes for CASSLEGDQPQHF.

The genes are TRBV3-1 (or the pseudogene TRBV3-2) and TRBJ1-1, with TRBD1 matching over 8 bases. The junction had 5 bases not matched to a gene; V was cut back by 4 bases and J by 4 bases. Germline assignment: CDR1 LGHDT and CDR2 YNNKEL (reference sequence). CDR3 size: 14 residues. The CDR3 is CASSLQGEVTEAFF. In DNA form, the CDR3 reads TGTGCCAGCAGCCTACAGGGGGAGGTCACTGAAGCTTTCTTT.

CDR3 sequence reads: CATSRDSARQGGFYGYTF. The CDR3 DNA reads TGTGCCACCAGCAGAGATAGCGCTAGACAGGGCGGATTTTATGGCTACACCTTC. This chain links TRBV15 with TRBJ1-2, with 7 bases that match TRBD1. The germline gives CDR1 LNHNV, CDR2 YYDKDF (reference sequence). The CDR3 consists of 18 residues. V dropped 0 bases and J dropped 5; count of bases not matched to a gene: 15.

A single count supports this clone. This sequence joins TRBV12-5 and TRBJ1-6; 7 bases match TRBD1. In germline, CDR1 is LGHNT, CDR2 FRNRAP. With V trimmed by 6 bases and J by 6 bases, 5 bases remained unmatched. The CDR3 totals 14 residues. CDR3 coding DNA: TGTGCTAGTGGGCGGGACAGCTCTAATTCACCCCTCCACTTT. Its translation is CASGRDSSNSPLHF.

This clone was detected once. This CDR3 reads CASSLSGRARYEQYF. The CDR3, as DNA: TGTGCCAGCAGTTTATCGGGGAGGGCCAGGTACGAGCAGTACTTC. This chain links TRBV28 with TRBJ2-7; 7 bases are a match to TRBD2. The CDR3 loop spans 15 amino acids. The J segment lost 4 bases and the V segment lost 1 base, leaving 7 bases of the junction unmatched. CDR1 MDHEN and CDR2 SYDVKM come from the germline V gene.

V is TRBV11-2 and J is TRBJ2-7; TRBD1 might be the D (6 bases). Trimming took off 7 bases at V and 4 bases at J, with 14 bases between the two ends. Germline loops: CDR1 SGHAT, CDR2 FQNNGV. The CDR3 extends over 13 amino acids. The CDR3 sequence is CASNRDRIYEQYF. The CDR3 nucleotides are TGTGCCAGCAACCGTGACAGGATTTACGAGCAGTACTTC. Together with reference TRBV11-2 and TRBJ2-7, the CDR3 gives the full variable domain: EAGVAQSPRYKIIEKRQSVAFWCNPISGHATLYWYQQILGQGPKLLIQFQNNGVVDDSQLPKDRFSAERLKGVDSTLKIQPAKLEDSAVYLCASNRDRIYEQYFGPGTRLTVT.

The table lists this clone with a count of one. The CDR3 here is CASSQGQGGLYEQYF. In nucleotides, the CDR3 is TGTGCCAGCAGCCAGGGACAGGGTGGATTGTACGAGCAGTACTTC. The chain is built from TRBV11-2 and TRBJ2-7; TRBD1 aligns across 9 bases. The CDR3 has 15 amino acids. V gave up 5 bases and J gave up 4 bases; unmatched junction bases: 9. The germline V gene has CDR1 SGHAT and CDR2 FQNNGV.

This chain's CDR3 is CASSLTSAGEKLFF. DNA for the CDR3: TGCGCCAGCAGCCTGACATCAGCCGGTGAAAAACTGTTTTTT. V and J are TRBV10-2 and TRBJ1-4; D not certain. The CDR3 totals 14 residues. The germline CDR1 and CDR2 sequences are WSHSY and SAAADI. V shed 6 bases and J shed 7 bases, with 15 bases lying between them.

This rearrangement joins TRBV29-1 to TRBJ2-5; D is ambiguous. V was shortened by 1 base and J by 3 bases, with 15 bases between the two germline ends. Germline CDR1 SQVTM, CDR2 ANQGSEA. This CDR3 comprises 15 residues. CDR3 residues: CSVEGAKSAEETQYF. In DNA form, the CDR3 reads TGCAGCGTTGAAGGTGCCAAGTCCGCGGAAGAGACCCAGTACTTC.

In this sample, this clone turned up once. The chain has TRBV19 and TRBJ1-1; D might be TRBD1 (6 bases). Trimming left V 5 bases short and J 3 bases short, with 13 bases between. The CDR3 has 14 amino acids. Germline CDR1 LNHDA, CDR2 SQIVND (reference sequence). CDR3 DNA sequence: TGTGCCAGTAGTCTACAGGGAAAAGACACTGAAGCTTTCTTT. The encoded protein is CASSLQGKDTEAFF.

V and J are TRBV7-9 and TRBJ1-5, with TRBD1 matching over 7 bases. V lost 5 bases to trimming and J lost 1 base; unmatched junction nucleotides: 5. Germline V gives CDR1 SEHNR, CDR2 FQNEAQ (reference sequence). The CDR3 is 15 amino acids. The CDR3 reads CASSPGTASNQPQHF. CDR3 nucleotide sequence: TGTGCCAGCAGCCCCGGGACAGCGAGCAATCAGCCCCAGCATTTT. Using reference TRBV7-9 and TRBJ1-5 for the parts outside the CDR3, the full variable domain is DTGVSQNPRHKITKRGQNVTFRCDPISEHNRLYWYRQTLGQGPEFLTYFQNEAQLEKSRLLSDRFSAERPKGSFSTLEIQRTEQGDSAMYLCASSPGTASNQPQHFGDGTRLSIL.

The V call is TRBV11-3, the J call TRBJ2-1, with 13 bases lining up with TRBD2. Trimming cost V 5 bases and J 3 bases; bases outside gene matches: 4. The CDR3 runs 16 residues. In germline, CDR1 is SGHNT, CDR2 YENEEA. The CDR3 is CASSPRTSGGYNEQFF. The CDR3 DNA sequence: TGTGCCAGCAGCCCCCGGACTAGCGGGGGCTACAATGAGCAGTTCTTC.

Here the CDR3 reads CASRGGLGEQYF. CDR3 bases: TGTGCCAGCAGGGGCGGGTTAGGGGAGCAGTACTTC. The chain links TRBV6-5 to TRBJ2-7, with D possibly being TRBD2 (5 bases). V was pared by 6 bases and J by 7 bases, with 13 bases between. Looked up from germline, CDR1 is MNHEY and CDR2 is SVGAGI. CDR3 length equals 12 residues.

V gene TRBV13 combines with J gene TRBJ2-3, with D perhaps TRBD2 (5 bases). V dropped 5 bases and J dropped 0 bases, with 18 bases sitting between them. From germline, CDR1 is PRHDT and CDR2 FYEKMQ (reference sequence). This CDR3 is 17 amino acids long. The CDR3 nucleotides are TGTGCCAGCAGCCTACGTGATCGGGGTAGGAGCACAGATACGCAGTATTTT. Amino acids: CASSLRDRGRSTDTQYF.

The V call is TRBV6-5, the J call TRBJ2-7, with a tentative D call TRBD1 (5 bases). V was cut by 0 bases and J by 1 base, with 10 bases left in between. This CDR3 comprises 15 residues. Germline V lookup: CDR1 MNHEY, CDR2 SVGAGI. The chain's CDR3 is CASSYSQGGSYEQYF. The CDR3 DNA reads TGTGCCAGCAGTTACTCGCAGGGTGGATCCTACGAGCAGTACTTC.

The V gene is TRBV29-1, the J gene TRBJ2-7; the D gene is possibly TRBD2 (5 bases). Trimming left V 1 base short and J 2 bases short, with 18 bases between. This CDR3 has 16 residues. Looked up from germline, CDR1 is SQVTM and CDR2 is ANQGSEA. CDR3 coding DNA: TGCAGCGTTGAAGGAGGGTTTGATGGGTCAACCTACGAGCAGTACTTC. Amino acids: CSVEGGFDGSTYEQYF.

This chain links TRBV7-2 with TRBJ2-1; the D gene is possibly TRBD2 (5 bases). Germline CDR1 is SGHTA and CDR2 is FQGNSA. V lost 1 base, J lost 10 bases, and 17 bases lay in between. CDR3 length: 15 amino acids. The CDR3 reads CASSLESGGPQEQFF. CDR3 DNA: TGTGCCAGCAGCTTAGAGTCAGGCGGGCCGCAGGAGCAGTTCTTC.

CDR3 DNA sequence: TGTGCCAGCTCACCAGACAGACATCAGCCCCAGCATTTT. It is translated as CASSPDRHQPQHF. The chain combines TRBV18 with TRBJ1-5; D is possibly TRBD1 (5 bases). The germline gives CDR1 KGHSH, CDR2 LQKENI. V lost 2 bases, J lost 5 bases, and 7 bases lay in between. The CDR3 has 13 residues.